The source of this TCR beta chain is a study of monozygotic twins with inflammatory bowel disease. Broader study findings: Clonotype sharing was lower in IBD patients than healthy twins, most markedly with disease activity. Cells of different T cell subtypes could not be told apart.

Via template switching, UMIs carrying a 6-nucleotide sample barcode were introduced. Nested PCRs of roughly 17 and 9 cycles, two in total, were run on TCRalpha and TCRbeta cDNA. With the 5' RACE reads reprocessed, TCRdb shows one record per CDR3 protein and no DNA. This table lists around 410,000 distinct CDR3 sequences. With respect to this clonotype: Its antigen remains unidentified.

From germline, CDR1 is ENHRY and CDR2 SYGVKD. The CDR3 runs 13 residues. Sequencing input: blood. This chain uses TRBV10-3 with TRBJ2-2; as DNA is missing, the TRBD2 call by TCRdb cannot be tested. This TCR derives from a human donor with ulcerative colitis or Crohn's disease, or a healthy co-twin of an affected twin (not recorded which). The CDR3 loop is CAINSGGTGELFF.